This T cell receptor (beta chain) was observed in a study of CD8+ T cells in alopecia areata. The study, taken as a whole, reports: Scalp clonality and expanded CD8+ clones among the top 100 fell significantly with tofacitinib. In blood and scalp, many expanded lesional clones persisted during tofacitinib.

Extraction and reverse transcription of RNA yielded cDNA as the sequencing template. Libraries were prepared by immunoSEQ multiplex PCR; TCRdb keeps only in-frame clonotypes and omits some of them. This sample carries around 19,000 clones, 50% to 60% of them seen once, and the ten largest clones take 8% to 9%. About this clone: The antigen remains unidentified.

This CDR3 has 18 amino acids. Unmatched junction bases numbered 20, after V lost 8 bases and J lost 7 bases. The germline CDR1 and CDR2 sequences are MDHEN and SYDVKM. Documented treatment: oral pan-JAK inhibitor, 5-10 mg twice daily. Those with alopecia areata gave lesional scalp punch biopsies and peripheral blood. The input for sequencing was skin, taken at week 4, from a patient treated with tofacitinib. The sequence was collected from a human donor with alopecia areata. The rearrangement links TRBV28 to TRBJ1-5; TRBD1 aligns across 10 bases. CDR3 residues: CASLRGGAGTGVEQPQHF. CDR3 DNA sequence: TGTGCCAGCCTCCGGGGGGGGGCCGGGACAGGGGTGGAACAGCCCCAGCATTTT.